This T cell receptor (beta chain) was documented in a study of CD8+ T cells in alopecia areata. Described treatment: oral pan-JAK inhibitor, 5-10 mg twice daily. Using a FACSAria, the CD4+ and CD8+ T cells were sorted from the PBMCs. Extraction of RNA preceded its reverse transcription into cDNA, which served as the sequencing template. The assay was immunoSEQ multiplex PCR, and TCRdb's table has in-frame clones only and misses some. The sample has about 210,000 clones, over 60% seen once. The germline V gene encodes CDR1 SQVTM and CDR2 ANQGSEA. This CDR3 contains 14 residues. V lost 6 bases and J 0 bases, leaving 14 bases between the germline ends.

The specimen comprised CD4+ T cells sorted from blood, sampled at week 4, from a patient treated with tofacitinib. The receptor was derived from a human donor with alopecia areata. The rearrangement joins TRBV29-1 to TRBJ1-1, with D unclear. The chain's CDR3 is CSVLGGVMNTEAFF. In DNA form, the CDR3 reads TGCAGCGTCCTGGGAGGAGTAATGAACACTGAAGCTTTCTTT.